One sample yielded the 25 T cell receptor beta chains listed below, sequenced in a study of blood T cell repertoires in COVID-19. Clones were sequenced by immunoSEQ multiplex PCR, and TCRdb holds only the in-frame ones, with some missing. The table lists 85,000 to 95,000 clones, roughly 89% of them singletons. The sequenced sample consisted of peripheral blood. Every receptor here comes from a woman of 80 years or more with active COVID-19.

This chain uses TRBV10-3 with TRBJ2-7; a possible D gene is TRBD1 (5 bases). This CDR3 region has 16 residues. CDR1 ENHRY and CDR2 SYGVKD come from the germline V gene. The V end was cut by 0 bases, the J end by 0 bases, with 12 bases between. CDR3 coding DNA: TGTGCCATCAGTGAGTCAAAAGGGGCTAGCTCCTACGAGCAGTACTTC. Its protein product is CAISESKGASSYEQYF.

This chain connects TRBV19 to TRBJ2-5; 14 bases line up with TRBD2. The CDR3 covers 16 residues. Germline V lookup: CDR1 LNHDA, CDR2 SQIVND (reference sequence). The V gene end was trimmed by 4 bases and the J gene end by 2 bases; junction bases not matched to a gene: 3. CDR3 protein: CASSTTSGGVQETQYF. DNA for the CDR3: TGTGCCAGTAGTACGACTAGCGGGGGGGTTCAAGAGACCCAGTACTTC.

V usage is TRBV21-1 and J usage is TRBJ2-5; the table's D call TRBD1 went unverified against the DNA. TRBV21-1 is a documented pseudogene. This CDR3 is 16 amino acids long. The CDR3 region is CASNRYRTGVIETQYF. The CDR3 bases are TGTGCCAGCAACCGGTATAGGACAGGGGTTATAGAGACCCAGTACTTC.

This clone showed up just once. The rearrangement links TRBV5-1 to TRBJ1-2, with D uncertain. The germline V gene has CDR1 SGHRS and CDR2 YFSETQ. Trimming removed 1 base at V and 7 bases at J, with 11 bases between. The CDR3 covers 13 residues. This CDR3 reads CASSLRFRGGYTF. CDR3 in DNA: TGCGCCAGCAGCTTGAGATTCCGAGGTGGCTACACCTTC.

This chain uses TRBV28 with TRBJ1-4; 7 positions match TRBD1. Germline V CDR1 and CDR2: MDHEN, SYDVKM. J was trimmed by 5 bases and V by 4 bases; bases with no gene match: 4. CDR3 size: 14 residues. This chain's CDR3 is CASSSGTVNEKLFF. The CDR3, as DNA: TGTGCCAGCAGTTCCGGGACAGTAAATGAAAAACTGTTTTTT.

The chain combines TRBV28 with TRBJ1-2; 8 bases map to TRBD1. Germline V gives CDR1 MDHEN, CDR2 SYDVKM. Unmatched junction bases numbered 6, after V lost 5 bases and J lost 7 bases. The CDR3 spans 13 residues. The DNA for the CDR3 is TGTGCCAGCAGTCCCCAGGACAGGGCTGGCTACACCTTC. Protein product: CASSPQDRAGYTF.

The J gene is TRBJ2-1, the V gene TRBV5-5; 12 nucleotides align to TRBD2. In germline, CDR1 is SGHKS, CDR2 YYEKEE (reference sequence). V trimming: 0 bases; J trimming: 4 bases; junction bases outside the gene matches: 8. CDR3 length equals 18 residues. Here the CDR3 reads CASSLVPSGRAGYNEQFF. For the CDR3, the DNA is TGTGCCAGCAGCTTGGTTCCTAGCGGGAGGGCCGGTTACAATGAGCAGTTCTTC.

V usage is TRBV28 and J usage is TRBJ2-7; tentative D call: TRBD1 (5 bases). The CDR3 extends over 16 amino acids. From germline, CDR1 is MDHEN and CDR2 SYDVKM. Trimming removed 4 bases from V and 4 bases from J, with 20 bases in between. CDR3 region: CASSSPPRVGPYEQYF. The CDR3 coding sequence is TGTGCCAGCAGTTCCCCCCCCAGGGTCGGCCCTTACGAGCAGTACTTC.

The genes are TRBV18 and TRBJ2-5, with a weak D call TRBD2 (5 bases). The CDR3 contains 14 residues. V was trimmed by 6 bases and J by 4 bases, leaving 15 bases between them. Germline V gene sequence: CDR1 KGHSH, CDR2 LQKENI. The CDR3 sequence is CASSQAAEGETQYF. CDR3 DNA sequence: TGTGCCAGCTCTCAGGCCGCCGAGGGAGAGACCCAGTACTTC.

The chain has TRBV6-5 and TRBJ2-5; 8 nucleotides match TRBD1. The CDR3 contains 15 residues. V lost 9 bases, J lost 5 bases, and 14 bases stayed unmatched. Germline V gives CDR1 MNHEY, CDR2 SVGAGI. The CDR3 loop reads CASTPGGHARETQYF. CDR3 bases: TGTGCCAGTACTCCAGGGGGCCACGCACGGGAGACCCAGTACTTC.

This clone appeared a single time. The DNA for the CDR3 is TGTGCCAGCAGCCTTTCTCCCGGGACTAGCCCTTTCGGCGGGGAGCTGTTTTTT. Protein product: CASSLSPGTSPFGGELFF. The rearrangement uses TRBV7-3 and TRBJ2-2; 9 nucleotides agree with TRBD2. The V segment lost 5 bases and the J segment 7 bases; nucleotides outside the gene matches: 17. Germline V gives CDR1 SGHTA, CDR2 FQGTGA. The CDR3 has 18 amino acids.

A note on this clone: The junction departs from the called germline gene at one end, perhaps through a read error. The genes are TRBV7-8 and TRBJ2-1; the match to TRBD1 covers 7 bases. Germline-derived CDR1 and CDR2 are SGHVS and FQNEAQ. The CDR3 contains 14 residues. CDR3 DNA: TGTGCCAGCAGCTCTGAGGAGACTACCGGGACAGCCCTCTTC. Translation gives CASSSEETTGTALF.

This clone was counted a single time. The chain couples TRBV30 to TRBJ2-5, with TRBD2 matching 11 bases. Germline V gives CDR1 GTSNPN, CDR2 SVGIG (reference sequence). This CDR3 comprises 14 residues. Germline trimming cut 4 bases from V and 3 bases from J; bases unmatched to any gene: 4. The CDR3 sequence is CAWTLGLAEETQYF. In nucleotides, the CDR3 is TGTGCCTGGACTCTGGGACTAGCGGAAGAGACCCAGTACTTC. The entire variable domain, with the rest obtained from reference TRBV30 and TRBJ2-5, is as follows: SQTIHQWPATLVQPVGSPLSLECTVEGTSNPNLYWYRQAAGRGLQLLFYSVGIGQISSEVPQNLSASRPQDRQFILSSKKLLLSDSGFYLCAWTLGLAEETQYFGPGTRLLVL.

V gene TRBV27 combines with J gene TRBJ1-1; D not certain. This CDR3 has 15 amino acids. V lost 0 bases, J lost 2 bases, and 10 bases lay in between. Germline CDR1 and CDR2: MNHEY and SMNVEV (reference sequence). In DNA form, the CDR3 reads TGTGCCAGCAGTTTATCGTCGCAGTTTAACACTGAAGCTTTCTTT. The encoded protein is CASSLSSQFNTEAFF.

CDR3 DNA sequence: TGTGCCAGCAGTGTACAGGGAACCTACGAGCAGTACTTC. Translated: CASSVQGTYEQYF. This rearrangement joins TRBV6-2 or TRBV6-3 to TRBJ2-7; D might be TRBD1 (6 bases). Germline V gives CDR1 MNHEY, CDR2 SVGEGT. V dropped 5 bases and J dropped 2 bases, with 10 bases sitting between them. The CDR3 runs 13 residues.

The DNA for the CDR3 is TGCAGCGTCGTAGGGACTCGGGACCTTACCTACGAGCAGTACTTC. Translation gives CSVVGTRDLTYEQYF. This chain uses TRBV29-1 with TRBJ2-7; the D gene is possibly TRBD2 (6 bases). Germline V lookup: CDR1 SQVTM, CDR2 ANQGSEA. This CDR3 contains 15 residues. With 6 bases removed from V and 2 bases from J, the gap between germline ends came to 20 bases.

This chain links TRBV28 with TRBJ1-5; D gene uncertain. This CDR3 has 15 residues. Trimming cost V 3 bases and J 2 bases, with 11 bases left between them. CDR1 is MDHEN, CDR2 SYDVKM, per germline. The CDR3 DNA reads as TGTGCCAGCAGTTTGCCCAGTCTTGGCAATCAGCCCCAGCATTTT. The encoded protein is CASSLPSLGNQPQHF. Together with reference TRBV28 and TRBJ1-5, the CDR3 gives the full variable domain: DVKVTQSSRYLVKRTGEKVFLECVQDMDHENMFWYRQDPGLGLRLIYFSYDVKMKEKGDIPEGYSVSREKKERFSLILESASTNQTSMYLCASSLPSLGNQPQHFGDGTRLSIL.

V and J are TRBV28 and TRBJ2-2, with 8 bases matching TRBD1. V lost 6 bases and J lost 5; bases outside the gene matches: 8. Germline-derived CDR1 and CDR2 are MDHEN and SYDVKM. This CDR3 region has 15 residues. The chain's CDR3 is CASRPGTGRTGELFF. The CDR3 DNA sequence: TGTGCCAGCAGACCCGGGACAGGAAGAACCGGGGAGCTGTTTTTT.

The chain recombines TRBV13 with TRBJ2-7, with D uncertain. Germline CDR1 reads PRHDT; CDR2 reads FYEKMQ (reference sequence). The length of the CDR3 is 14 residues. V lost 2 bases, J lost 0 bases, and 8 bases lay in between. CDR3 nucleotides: TGTGCCAGCAGCTTAATGAGGAGCTCCTACGAGCAGTACTTC. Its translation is CASSLMRSSYEQYF. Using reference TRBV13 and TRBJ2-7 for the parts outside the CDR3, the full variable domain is AAGVIQSPRHLIKEKRETATLKCYPIPRHDTVYWYQQGPGQDPQFLISFYEKMQSDKGSIPDRFSAQQFSDYHSELNMSSLELGDSALYFCASSLMRSSYEQYFGPGTRLTVT.

CDR3: CASSLLPGGEQYF. CDR3 bases: TGTGCCAGCAGCTTGTTGCCAGGAGGCGAGCAGTACTTC. V usage is TRBV7-2 and J usage is TRBJ2-7; D may be TRBD2 (5 bases). Trimming cost V 3 bases and J 6 bases, with 12 bases left between them. Per the germline V gene, CDR1 is SGHTA and CDR2 is FQGNSA. This CDR3 contains 13 residues.

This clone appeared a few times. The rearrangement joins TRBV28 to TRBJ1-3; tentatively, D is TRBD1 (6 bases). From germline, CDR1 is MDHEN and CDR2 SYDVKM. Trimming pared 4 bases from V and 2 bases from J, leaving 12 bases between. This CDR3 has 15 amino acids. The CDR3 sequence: CASSSPPGAGNTIYF. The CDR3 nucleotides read TGTGCCAGCAGTTCCCCCCCAGGGGCTGGAAACACCATATATTTT.

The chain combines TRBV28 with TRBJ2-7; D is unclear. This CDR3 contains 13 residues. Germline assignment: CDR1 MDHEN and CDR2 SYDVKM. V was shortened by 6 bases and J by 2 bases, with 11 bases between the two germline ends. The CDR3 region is CASSSTPTYEQYF. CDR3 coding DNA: TGTGCCAGCAGCTCAACTCCTACCTACGAGCAGTACTTC.

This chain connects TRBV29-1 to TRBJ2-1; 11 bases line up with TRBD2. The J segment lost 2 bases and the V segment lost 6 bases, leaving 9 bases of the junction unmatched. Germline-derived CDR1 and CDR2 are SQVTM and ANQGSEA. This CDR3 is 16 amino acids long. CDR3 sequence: CSVTSGIGVTYNEQFF. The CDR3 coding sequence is TGCAGCGTGACTAGCGGGATTGGGGTTACCTACAATGAGCAGTTCTTC.

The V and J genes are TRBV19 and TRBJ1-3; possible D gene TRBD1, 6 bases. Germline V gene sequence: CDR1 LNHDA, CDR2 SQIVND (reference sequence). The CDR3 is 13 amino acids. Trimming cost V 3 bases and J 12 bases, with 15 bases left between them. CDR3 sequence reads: CASSIRQGSNIYF. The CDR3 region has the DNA TGTGCCAGTAGTATTCGGCAGGGGAGTAACATATATTTT.

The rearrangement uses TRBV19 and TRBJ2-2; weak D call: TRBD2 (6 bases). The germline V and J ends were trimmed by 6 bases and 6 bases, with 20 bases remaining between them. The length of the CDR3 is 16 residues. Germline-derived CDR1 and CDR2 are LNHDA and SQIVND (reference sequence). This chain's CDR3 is CASSPLWRAGSGELFF. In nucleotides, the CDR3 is TGTGCCAGTAGCCCTCTCTGGCGAGCGGGCTCCGGGGAGCTGTTTTTT.